The clone carrying this T cell receptor beta chain occurred a few times. Germline V lookup: CDR1 PRHDT, CDR2 FYEKMQ (reference sequence). This CDR3 comprises 14 residues. V dropped 0 bases and J dropped 5 bases, with 8 bases sitting between them. The sample comes from a study of blood T cells in healthy people across ages. Next came a second PCR, run for about 7 to 12 cycles, which used a sample-barcoded 5' primer along with a J-beta primer mix. Each cDNA was tagged by a template-switch adaptor containing 12 random nucleotides. Every sample returned 2.5 million or more CDR3-containing paired-end reads. From the 5' RACE reads, TCRdb called clonotypes with MiXCR, one entry per CDR3 protein. The sample lists 800,000 or so distinct CDR3 sequences, around 62% seen once, with around 30% in the top ten.

Sequencing was done on a sample of blood. This TCR derives from a young man in good health. The chain combines TRBV13 with TRBJ2-1, with a weak D call TRBD1 (6 bases). The CDR3 DNA follows: TGTGCCAGCAGCTTAGGCAGGGGAAACAATGAGCAGTTCTTC. It encodes CASSLGRGNNEQFF.